This TCR beta chain derives from a study of T-cell memory formation after mild COVID-19. This clonotype was detected only a few times. As yet, its antigen is unknown. TCRdb re-derived calls from the 5' RACE reads in MiXCR, one entry per CDR3 protein. This sample carries around 370,000 distinct CDR3 sequences, 20% to 25% of them seen once, and the ten largest clones take around 13%. Trimming took 4 bases from V and 2 from J; bases not matched to a gene: 7. The CDR3 is made up of 17 amino acids. CDR1 SGHKS and CDR2 YYEKEE come from the germline V gene (reference sequence). Study-wide results and limits: Clones which contracted sat mainly in CM and EM if CD4+, and in EMRA if CD8+. Researchers found some responding clones in pre-infection memory, a sign that cross-reactive memory joined.

The specimen sequenced was PBMCs or a T cell subset sorted from them (not recorded which). The V gene is TRBV5-5, the J gene TRBJ2-5; 14 bases fit TRBD2. The receptor comes from an adult woman who had mild COVID-19 (a few samples of this study predate the infection). Cell type and time point are not known. CDR3 residues: CASSPRTSGGTQETQYF. The CDR3 nucleotides read TGTGCCAGCAGCCCCAGGACTAGCGGGGGGACGCAAGAGACCCAGTACTTC.